One T cell receptor beta chain is described in this entry. CDR1 is SGHKS and CDR2 is YYEKEE in the germline V gene (reference sequence). With 3 bases removed from V and 3 bases from J, the gap between germline ends came to 7 bases. The CDR3 length is 13 residues. The sample is drawn from a study of blood T cell repertoires in COVID-19. Method: immunoSEQ multiplex PCR; TCRdb's copy keeps in-frame clones and lacks some. The sample lists fewer than 500,000 clones, 85% to 90% occurring once. Recovered Cohort 3 donors showed two negative PCRs, clearance, or symptom resolution. The source is a man younger than 40 who had recovered from COVID-19. The source material was PBMCs or T cells enriched from blood (not recorded which). This chain joins TRBV5-5 and TRBJ1-5, with D unresolved. DNA of the CDR3: TGTGCCAGCAGCTGGGAGTCCAATCAGCCCCAGCATTTT. Translating gives CASSWESNQPQHF.